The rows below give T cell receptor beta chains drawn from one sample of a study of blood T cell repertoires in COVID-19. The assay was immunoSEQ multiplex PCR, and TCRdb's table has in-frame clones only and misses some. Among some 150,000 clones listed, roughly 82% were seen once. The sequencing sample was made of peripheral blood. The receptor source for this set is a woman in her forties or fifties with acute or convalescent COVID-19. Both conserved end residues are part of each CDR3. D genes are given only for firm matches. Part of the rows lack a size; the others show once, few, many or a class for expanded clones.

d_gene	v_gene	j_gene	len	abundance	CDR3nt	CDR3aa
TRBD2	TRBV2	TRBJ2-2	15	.	TGTGCCAGCCAGCGGCTAGCGGGAGGTACCGGGGAGCTGTTTTTT	CASQRLAGGTGELFF
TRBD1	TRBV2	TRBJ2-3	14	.	TGTGCCAGCAGGGGGGGACAGGGGACAGATACGCAGTATTTT	CASRGGQGTDTQYF
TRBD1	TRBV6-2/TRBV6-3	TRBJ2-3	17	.	TGTGCCAGCAGTTCGGGACAGGGGGCGTTAGGCACAGATACGCAGTATTTT	CASSSGQGALGTDTQYF
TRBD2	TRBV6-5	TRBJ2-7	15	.	TGTGCCAGCAGTAGTAGCGGGAGGACCACCTACGAGCAGTACTTC	CASSSSGRTTYEQYF
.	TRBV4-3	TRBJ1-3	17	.	TGCGCCAGCAGCCAAGATGGTACGGGGGGACCTGGAAACACCATATATTTT	CASSQDGTGGPGNTIYF
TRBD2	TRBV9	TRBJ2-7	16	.	TGTGCCAGCAGCGGTCCGGGACTAGCGGGGGTCTACGAGCAGTACTTC	CASSGPGLAGVYEQYF
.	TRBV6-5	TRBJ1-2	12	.	TGTGCCAGCAGTTCGACAGATTATGGCTACACCTTC	CASSSTDYGYTF
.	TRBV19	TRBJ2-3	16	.	TGTGCCAGTAGTCCAGTCAGGGGGGCCCGGGAAGATACGCAGTATTTT	CASSPVRGAREDTQYF
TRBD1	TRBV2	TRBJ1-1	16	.	TGTGCCAACCCCCGACAGGGGGCCTTGAGGAACACTGAAGCTTTCTTT	CANPRQGALRNTEAFF
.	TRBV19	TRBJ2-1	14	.	TGTGCCAGTAGTATTGGCCTAGCTCCCGGTTCGAAGTTCTTC	CASSIGLAPGSKFF
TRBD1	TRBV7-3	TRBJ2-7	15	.	TGTGCCAGCAGCCCAACCGGGACAGGGGTCAGGGAGCAGTACTTC	CASSPTGTGVREQYF
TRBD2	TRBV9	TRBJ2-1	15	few	TGTGCCAGCAGCCCTACTAGCGGGGGATACAATGAGCAGTTCTTC	CASSPTSGGYNEQFF
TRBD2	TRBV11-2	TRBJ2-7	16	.	TGTGCCAGCAGCTTAGCCGTTAGCGGGGCGCCCTACGAGCAGTACTTC	CASSLAVSGAPYEQYF
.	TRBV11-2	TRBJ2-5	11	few	TGTGCCAGCAGCTTGACAGGCCGGCGGTACTTC	CASSLTGRRYF
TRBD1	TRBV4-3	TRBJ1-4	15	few	TGCGCCAGCAGCCAAGATAGGACAGGGGATGAAAAACTGTTTTTT	CASSQDRTGDEKLFF
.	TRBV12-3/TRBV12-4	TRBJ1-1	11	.	TGTGCCAGCAGTTCCAACATAGAAGCTTTCTTT	CASSSNIEAFF
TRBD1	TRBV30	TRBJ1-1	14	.	TGTGCCTGGAGCTTGGGACAGACGAACACTGAAGCTTTCTTT	CAWSLGQTNTEAFF
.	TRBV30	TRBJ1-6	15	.	TGTGCCTGCCTGGACGGAGGAACATATAATTCACCCCTCCACTTT	CACLDGGTYNSPLHF
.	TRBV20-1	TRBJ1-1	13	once	TGCAGTGCTAGTCATCAGGGGAAGGCTGAAGCTTTCTTT	CSASHQGKAEAFF
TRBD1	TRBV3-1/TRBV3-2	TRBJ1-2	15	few	TGTGCCAGCAGCCCCACGGGACAGGGAGGGAAGGGCTACACCTTC	CASSPTGQGGKGYTF
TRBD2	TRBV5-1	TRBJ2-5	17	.	TGCGCCAGCAGCGCATCCACGGGCGGGGGGGCCCGGGAGACCCAGTACTTC	CASSASTGGGARETQYF
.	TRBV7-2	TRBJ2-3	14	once	TGTGCCAGCAGCTTACTTCCTTGGCCAGATACGCAGTATTTT	CASSLLPWPDTQYF
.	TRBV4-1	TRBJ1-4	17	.	TGCGCCAGCAGCCAAGTCCTAGTAAACAGGGATAATGAAAAACTGTTTTTT	CASSQVLVNRDNEKLFF
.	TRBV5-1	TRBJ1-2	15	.	TGCGCCAGCAGCCTCACCGGGGTGGGCAACTATGGCTACACCTTC	CASSLTGVGNYGYTF
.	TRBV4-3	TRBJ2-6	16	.	TGCGCCAGCAGCCAAGAAGGGGGCTCTGGGGCCAACGTCCTGACTTTC	CASSQEGGSGANVLTF
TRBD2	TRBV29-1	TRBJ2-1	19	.	TGCAGCGTTGAAGGACAGACAGGGCCTCTAGCGGGGACCCTCAATGAGCAGTTCTTC	CSVEGQTGPLAGTLNEQFF
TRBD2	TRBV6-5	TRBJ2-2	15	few	TGTGCCAGCACTAGTAGCGGGGGGAACACCGGGGAGCTGTTTTTT	CASTSSGGNTGELFF
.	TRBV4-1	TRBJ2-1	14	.	TGCGCCAGCAGCGGGACAAGCTCCTACAATGAGCAGTTCTTC	CASSGTSSYNEQFF
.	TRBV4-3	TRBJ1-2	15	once	TGCGCCAGCAGCCACGTGGGTACGGGAGCGGTCGGCTACACCTTC	CASSHVGTGAVGYTF
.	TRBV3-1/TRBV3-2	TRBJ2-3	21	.	TGTGCCAGCAGCCAACGAAGCCTAAGTAGCGGACCGGCCTTTGGCACAGATACGCAGTATTTT	CASSQRSLSSGPAFGTDTQYF
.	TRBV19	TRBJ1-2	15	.	TGTGCCAGTAGTATCGGGGGAAACCCTAACTATGGCTACACCTTC	CASSIGGNPNYGYTF
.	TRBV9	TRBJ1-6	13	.	TGTGCCAGCAGCACCCCAGGGTCTTCACCCCTCCACTTT	CASSTPGSSPLHF
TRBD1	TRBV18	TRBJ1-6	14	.	TGTGCCAGCAAACCGGGACAGGGTAATTCACCCCTCCACTTT	CASKPGQGNSPLHF
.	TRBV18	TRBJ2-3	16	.	TGTGCCAGCTCACCACGGGCAGGGGTCGTCACAGATACGCAGTATTTT	CASSPRAGVVTDTQYF
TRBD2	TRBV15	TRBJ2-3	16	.	TGTGCCACCAGCAGAGGGCCTAGCGGGGGGGCTTATACGCAGTATTTT	CATSRGPSGGAYTQYF
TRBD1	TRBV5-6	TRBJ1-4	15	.	TGTGCCAGCAGCTACGCATACAGGGGTGGTGAAAAACTGTTTTTT	CASSYAYRGGEKLFF
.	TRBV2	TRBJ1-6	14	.	TGTGCCGGGGGGGCGGGCTCCTATAATTCACCCCTCCACTTT	CAGGAGSYNSPLHF
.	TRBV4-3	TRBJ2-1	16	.	TGCGCCAGCAGCCCGAATCCGGGACAAGGGGAAACCGAGCAGTTCTTC	CASSPNPGQGETEQFF
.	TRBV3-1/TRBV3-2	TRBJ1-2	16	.	TGTGCCAGCAGCCAGACCCCCCGGACAGCTAACTATGGCTACACCTTC	CASSQTPRTANYGYTF
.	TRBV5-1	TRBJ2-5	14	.	TGCGCCAGCAGCCCGGACGGAGGTCAAGAGACCCAGTACTTC	CASSPDGGQETQYF
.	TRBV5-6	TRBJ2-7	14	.	TGTGCCAGCAGCTCCGGGACTCTCACCTACGAGCAGTACTTC	CASSSGTLTYEQYF
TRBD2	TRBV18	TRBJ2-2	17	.	TGTGCCAGCTCACCACCGTCCAGCGGGGGGGCCGTCGGGGAGCTGTTTTTT	CASSPPSSGGAVGELFF
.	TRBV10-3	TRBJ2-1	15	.	TGTGCCATCAGTGAGTCGTCGGGGGTCAATAATGAGCAGTTCTTC	CAISESSGVNNEQFF
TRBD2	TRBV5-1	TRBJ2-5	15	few	TGCGCCAGCAGCTTGGGGACTAGCGGGAGTGAGACCCAGTACTTC	CASSLGTSGSETQYF
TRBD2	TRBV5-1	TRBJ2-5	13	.	TGCGCCAGCAGTGCGGGACTAGTGGAGACCCAGTACTTC	CASSAGLVETQYF
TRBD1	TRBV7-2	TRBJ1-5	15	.	TGTGCCAGCAGCATAGGGGGCGCGGGCAATCAGCCCCAGCATTTT	CASSIGGAGNQPQHF